This is a list of T cell receptor beta chains from one sample in a study of T cells in Graves' hyperthyroidism and ophthalmopathy. TCRdb passed the multiplex PCR reads through MiXCR, listing each CDR3 protein once. In the table there are around 700,000 distinct CDR3 sequences, roughly a third of which are singletons. Sequencing input: blood. Receptors were obtained from a woman aged 40-49 years with Graves' hyperthyroidism. The CDR3 runs from the conserved cysteine through the conserved F or W. The order of the fields is clone size, J gene, V gene, D gene, CDR3 DNA, CDR3 protein. A D gene is named only where the DNA matches it firmly. Size values are once, few and many counts, or a class for expanded clones, and some rows have none.

abundance: many
j_gene: TRBJ1-2
v_gene: TRBV10-3
d_gene: TRBD1
CDR3nt: TGTGCCACCGGACAGGGTCCGACCAATGGCTACACCTTC
CDR3aa: CATGQGPTNGYTF

abundance: -
j_gene: TRBJ1-1
v_gene: TRBV10-3
d_gene: -
CDR3nt: TGTGCCTCAACCTCCACAGGGCTCGAAGCTTCCTTT
CDR3aa: CASTSTGLEASF

abundance: few
j_gene: TRBJ2-7
v_gene: TRBV7-2
d_gene: TRBD1
CDR3nt: TGTGCCAGCAGCCAAGTTGGCCCCGGGACAGGGCACTACGAGCAGTACTTC
CDR3aa: CASSQVGPGTGHYEQYF

abundance: few
j_gene: TRBJ2-7
v_gene: TRBV12-3/TRBV12-4
d_gene: TRBD1
CDR3nt: TGTGCCAGCAGTTCGGGACAGGGGCCTTCCTACGAGCAGTACTTC
CDR3aa: CASSSGQGPSYEQYF

abundance: -
j_gene: TRBJ2-7
v_gene: TRBV7-2
d_gene: TRBD1
CDR3nt: TGTGCCAGCAGCGAGGACAGGGGGCTCATCGAGCAGTACTTC
CDR3aa: CASSEDRGLIEQYF

abundance: many
j_gene: TRBJ2-5
v_gene: TRBV2
d_gene: TRBD2
CDR3nt: TGTGCCAGCAGACCGAGCGGGGGTGCGCAACAAGAGACCCAGTACTTC
CDR3aa: CASRPSGGAQQETQYF

abundance: -
j_gene: TRBJ2-2
v_gene: TRBV6-5
d_gene: TRBD1
CDR3nt: TGTGCCAGCAGTTACGACAGGGACGGGGAGCTGTTTTTT
CDR3aa: CASSYDRDGELFF

abundance: -
j_gene: TRBJ1-1
v_gene: TRBV10-3
d_gene: TRBD1
CDR3nt: TGTGCCACCTGGACAGGGTTCAATGAAGCTTTCTTT
CDR3aa: CATWTGFNEAFF

abundance: -
j_gene: TRBJ2-5
v_gene: TRBV7-2
d_gene: -
CDR3nt: TGTGCCAGCAGCTATGCCCTGGGGACCACTGAAGAGACCCAGTACTTC
CDR3aa: CASSYALGTTEETQYF

abundance: -
j_gene: TRBJ2-3
v_gene: TRBV25-1
d_gene: -
CDR3nt: TGTGCCAGCAGGCCTCAGTCACGTACGCAGTATTTT
CDR3aa: CASRPQSRTQYF

abundance: few
j_gene: TRBJ2-5
v_gene: TRBV6-6
d_gene: TRBD1
CDR3nt: TGTGCCAGCAGTTATCCCGGGGACAGAAGAGAGACCCAGTACTTC
CDR3aa: CASSYPGDRRETQYF

abundance: many
j_gene: TRBJ1-5
v_gene: TRBV7-2
d_gene: -
CDR3nt: TGTGCCAGCAGCTTAGCGGGGACACCCTATCAGCCCCAGCATTTT
CDR3aa: CASSLAGTPYQPQHF

abundance: many
j_gene: TRBJ1-6
v_gene: TRBV7-9
d_gene: -
CDR3nt: TGTGCCAGCAGTCAGAAGCCCGAGCGGGAATCACCCCTCCACTTT
CDR3aa: CASSQKPERESPLHF

abundance: -
j_gene: TRBJ2-2
v_gene: TRBV10-1
d_gene: TRBD2
CDR3nt: TGCGCCAGCAGTGACCCGGGGGGGCGTCACACCGGGGAGCTGTTTTTT
CDR3aa: CASSDPGGRHTGELFF

abundance: many
j_gene: TRBJ1-1
v_gene: TRBV9
d_gene: -
CDR3nt: TGTGCCAGCAGCCAAGGCGGGGACACTGAAGCTTTCTTT
CDR3aa: CASSQGGDTEAFF

abundance: -
j_gene: TRBJ2-2
v_gene: TRBV19
d_gene: -
CDR3nt: TGTGCCAGTAGTATCGATTTAAGGGTAACCGGGGAGCTGTTTTTT
CDR3aa: CASSIDLRVTGELFF

abundance: -
j_gene: TRBJ1-5
v_gene: TRBV7-9
d_gene: TRBD1
CDR3nt: TGCGCCAGCAGCCCCATATTCCAGGGACAGGGGGTATATAGCAATCAGCCCCAGCATTTT
CDR3aa: CASSPIFQGQGVYSNQPQHF

abundance: many
j_gene: TRBJ2-7
v_gene: TRBV4-3
d_gene: -
CDR3nt: TGCGCCAGCAGCCAACACCGGACCGAGTTTCGGGACGAGCAGTACTTC
CDR3aa: CASSQHRTEFRDEQYF

abundance: -
j_gene: TRBJ1-1
v_gene: TRBV2
d_gene: -
CDR3nt: TGTGCCAGCATGGTGGGTAGAATGAACACTGAAGCTTTCTTT
CDR3aa: CASMVGRMNTEAFF

abundance: many
j_gene: TRBJ2-2
v_gene: TRBV11-2
d_gene: TRBD1
CDR3nt: TGTGCCAGCAGCTTAGGTCCAGGGGGCGCAACCGGGGAGCTGTTTTTT
CDR3aa: CASSLGPGGATGELFF

abundance: -
j_gene: TRBJ2-5
v_gene: TRBV4-3
d_gene: -
CDR3nt: TGCGCCAGCAGCCAAGAGAGGGGGAGGGAGACCCAGTACTTC
CDR3aa: CASSQERGRETQYF

abundance: many
j_gene: TRBJ1-5
v_gene: TRBV11-2
d_gene: -
CDR3nt: TGTGCCAGCAGCCATGGGGGCAATCAGCCCCAGCATTTT
CDR3aa: CASSHGGNQPQHF

abundance: many
j_gene: TRBJ2-2
v_gene: TRBV29-1
d_gene: TRBD1
CDR3nt: TGCAGCGTCGGCCGGGACAGGGGAGGGGAGCTGTTTTTT
CDR3aa: CSVGRDRGGELFF

abundance: -
j_gene: TRBJ2-2
v_gene: TRBV19
d_gene: -
CDR3nt: TGTGCCAGTAGTATCTGGGGGGTCGGCACCGGGGAGCTGTTTTTT
CDR3aa: CASSIWGVGTGELFF

abundance: few
j_gene: TRBJ1-3
v_gene: TRBV7-2
d_gene: -
CDR3nt: TGTGCCAGCAGCTTATCCGAGGCGGGAGCTGGAAACACCATATATTTT
CDR3aa: CASSLSEAGAGNTIYF

abundance: -
j_gene: TRBJ2-1
v_gene: TRBV7-7
d_gene: TRBD2
CDR3nt: TGTGCTAGCAGCCCCGGGACTAGCGCACACAATGAGCAGTTCTTC
CDR3aa: CASSPGTSAHNEQFF

abundance: many
j_gene: TRBJ2-5
v_gene: TRBV4-3
d_gene: -
CDR3nt: TGCGCCAGCAGCCCGTCGACAGGGAGGGGAGAGACCCAGTACTTC
CDR3aa: CASSPSTGRGETQYF

abundance: many
j_gene: TRBJ2-2
v_gene: TRBV7-2
d_gene: -
CDR3nt: TGTGCCAGCAGCTTAATTGGGGAGCTGTTTTTT
CDR3aa: CASSLIGELFF

abundance: many
j_gene: TRBJ1-2
v_gene: TRBV7-2
d_gene: TRBD1
CDR3nt: TGTGCCAGCAGCTTATCCAGACAGGGCCTCTATGGCTACACCTTC
CDR3aa: CASSLSRQGLYGYTF

abundance: -
j_gene: TRBJ2-5
v_gene: TRBV2
d_gene: -
CDR3nt: TGCGCCAGCAGCCAAGCTGCGAGGTACCAAGAGACCCAGCACTTC
CDR3aa: CASSQAARYQETQHF

abundance: -
j_gene: TRBJ1-1
v_gene: TRBV11-3
d_gene: -
CDR3nt: TGTGCCAGCAGCTCACGGAGCCGGGACGGGAACACTGAAGCTTTCTTT
CDR3aa: CASSSRSRDGNTEAFF

abundance: -
j_gene: TRBJ1-1
v_gene: TRBV20-1
d_gene: -
CDR3nt: TGCAGTGCTATGGGGCTAGCGGGGAAAGAGACCACTGAAGCTTTCTTT
CDR3aa: CSAMGLAGKETTEAFF

abundance: few
j_gene: TRBJ2-5
v_gene: TRBV20-1
d_gene: TRBD2
CDR3nt: TGCAGTGCTATGGGGCTAGCGGGGGAGAGCGAGACCCAGTACTTC
CDR3aa: CSAMGLAGESETQYF

abundance: -
j_gene: TRBJ1-2
v_gene: TRBV5-6
d_gene: TRBD1
CDR3nt: TGTGCCAGCAGCCCACCCCGCTGGCCCAGGGGGAAGGATGGCTACACCTTC
CDR3aa: CASSPPRWPRGKDGYTF

abundance: many
j_gene: TRBJ1-6
v_gene: TRBV19
d_gene: -
CDR3nt: TGTGCCAGTACCCTCGGGGGTAATTCACCCCTCCACTTT
CDR3aa: CASTLGGNSPLHF

abundance: -
j_gene: TRBJ1-5
v_gene: TRBV7-2
d_gene: -
CDR3nt: TGTGCCAGCTCACCGAGTCAGGGCGGCAATCAGCCCCAGCATTTT
CDR3aa: CASSPSQGGNQPQHF

abundance: -
j_gene: TRBJ1-2
v_gene: TRBV6-6
d_gene: -
CDR3nt: TGTGCCAGCAGACAGGACTCTCGCCCCTATGGCTACACCTTC
CDR3aa: CASRQDSRPYGYTF

abundance: many
j_gene: TRBJ1-6
v_gene: TRBV20-1
d_gene: -
CDR3nt: TGCAGTGCTAGCATGCCGTCAGGGTCACCCCTCCACTTT
CDR3aa: CSASMPSGSPLHF

abundance: many
j_gene: TRBJ1-1
v_gene: TRBV29-1
d_gene: -
CDR3nt: TGCAGCGTTGATAAAGCGGACGCCGAGCCCTTT
CDR3aa: CSVDKADAEPF

abundance: -
j_gene: TRBJ2-1
v_gene: TRBV6-1
d_gene: -
CDR3nt: TGTGCCAGCTCGGCCGCGGGACACGGCTACAATGAGCAGTTCTTC
CDR3aa: CASSAAGHGYNEQFF

abundance: many
j_gene: TRBJ2-7
v_gene: TRBV20-1
d_gene: TRBD2
CDR3nt: TGCAGTGCTAGGGGACTAGCGGTATACGAGCAGTACTTC
CDR3aa: CSARGLAVYEQYF

abundance: -
j_gene: TRBJ2-2
v_gene: TRBV6-1
d_gene: -
CDR3nt: TGTGCCAGCAGGGGGAGGGGGCGCGACACCGGGGAGCTGTTTTTT
CDR3aa: CASRGRGRDTGELFF

abundance: many
j_gene: TRBJ1-5
v_gene: TRBV20-1
d_gene: -
CDR3nt: TGCAGTGCTAGAGTGAAACGAAATCAGCCCCAGCATTTT
CDR3aa: CSARVKRNQPQHF

abundance: -
j_gene: TRBJ1-4
v_gene: TRBV11-2
d_gene: -
CDR3nt: TGTGCCAGCAGCCCCCTTTTATCCGGCGTCACTAATGAAAAACTGTTTTTT
CDR3aa: CASSPLLSGVTNEKLFF

abundance: many
j_gene: TRBJ2-3
v_gene: TRBV25-1
d_gene: -
CDR3nt: TGTGCCAGCAGACTGTACACGCCAGGAAGCACAGATACGCAGTATTTT
CDR3aa: CASRLYTPGSTDTQYF

abundance: -
j_gene: TRBJ2-2
v_gene: TRBV6-6
d_gene: TRBD1
CDR3nt: TGTGCCAGCAGTGACGCGACAGGGCTTAACACCGGGGAGCTGTTTTTT
CDR3aa: CASSDATGLNTGELFF

abundance: -
j_gene: TRBJ1-5
v_gene: TRBV7-2
d_gene: -
CDR3nt: TGTGCCAGCAGCTTAGGGACCGAGTTT
CDR3aa: CASSLGTEF

abundance: few
j_gene: TRBJ2-7
v_gene: TRBV6-5
d_gene: -
CDR3nt: TGTGCCAGCAGTTACTCTCTGTCCTCCTACGAGCAGTACTTC
CDR3aa: CASSYSLSSYEQYF

abundance: -
j_gene: TRBJ1-1
v_gene: TRBV19
d_gene: -
CDR3nt: TGTGCAATTTTCCCCCACACTGATGCTTTCTTT
CDR3aa: CAIFPHTDAFF

abundance: -
j_gene: TRBJ1-1
v_gene: TRBV5-1
d_gene: -
CDR3nt: TGCGCCAGCAGCCCCCTCTTAAGGGCCAGAACAGTGAACACTGAAGCTTTCTTT
CDR3aa: CASSPLLRARTVNTEAFF

abundance: -
j_gene: TRBJ1-1
v_gene: TRBV29-1
d_gene: -
CDR3nt: TGCAGCGTTGAACCTGTTGGAGGGGTGGACGGGTTAGCTTTCTTT
CDR3aa: CSVEPVGGVDGLAFF

abundance: many
j_gene: TRBJ1-2
v_gene: TRBV19
d_gene: -
CDR3nt: TGTGCCAGTAGTATTGCCAAGAACTATGGCTACACCTTC
CDR3aa: CASSIAKNYGYTF

abundance: few
j_gene: TRBJ1-2
v_gene: TRBV4-3
d_gene: -
CDR3nt: TGCGCCAGCAGCCAAGATATCAGGGAAGTAGACTATGGCTACACCTTC
CDR3aa: CASSQDIREVDYGYTF

abundance: many
j_gene: TRBJ1-1
v_gene: TRBV20-1
d_gene: -
CDR3nt: TGCAGTGCTAGCAGGTCGAGGGCAGGAATAAACACTGAAGCTTTCTTT
CDR3aa: CSASRSRAGINTEAFF

abundance: many
j_gene: TRBJ2-5
v_gene: TRBV20-1
d_gene: -
CDR3nt: TGCAGTGCTAGAGGGGTCTCAGGGCGAGAAGAGACCCAGTACTTC
CDR3aa: CSARGVSGREETQYF